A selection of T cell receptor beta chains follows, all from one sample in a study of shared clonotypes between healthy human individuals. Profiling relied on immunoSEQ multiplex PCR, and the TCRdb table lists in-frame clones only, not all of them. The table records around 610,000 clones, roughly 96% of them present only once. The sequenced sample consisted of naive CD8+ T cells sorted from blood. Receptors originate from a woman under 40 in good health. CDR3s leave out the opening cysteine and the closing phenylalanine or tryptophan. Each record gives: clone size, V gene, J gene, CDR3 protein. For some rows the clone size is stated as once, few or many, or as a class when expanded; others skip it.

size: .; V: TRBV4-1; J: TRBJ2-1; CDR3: ASSPYQDEQF
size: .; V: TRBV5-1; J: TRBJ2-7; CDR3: ASSLAGTYEQY
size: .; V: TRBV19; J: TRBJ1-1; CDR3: ASSIRLTNTEAF
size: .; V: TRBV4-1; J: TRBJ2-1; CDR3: ASSQTGLAGVNSYNEQF
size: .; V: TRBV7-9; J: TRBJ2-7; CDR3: ASSHPGTGPGTYEQY
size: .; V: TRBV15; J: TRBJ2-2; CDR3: ATSRVAGEDTGELF
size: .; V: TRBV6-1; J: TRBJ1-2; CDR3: ASSESYLGRGDYGYT
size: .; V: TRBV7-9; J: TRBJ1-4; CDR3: ASSLKGGEKLF
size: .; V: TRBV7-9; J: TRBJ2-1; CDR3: ASSLAPAGVNEQF
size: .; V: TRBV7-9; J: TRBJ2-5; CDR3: ASSFGGYQETQY
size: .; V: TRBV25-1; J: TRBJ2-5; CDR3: ASSGGDGFKMTQY
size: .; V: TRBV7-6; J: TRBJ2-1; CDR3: ASSLEPPGLAYNEQF
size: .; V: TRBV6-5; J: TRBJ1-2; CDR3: ASQDRASNYGYT
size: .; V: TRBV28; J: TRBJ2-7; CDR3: ASSWGVGTPNYEQY
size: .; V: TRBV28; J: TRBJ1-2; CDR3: ASSEQGGGLYGYT
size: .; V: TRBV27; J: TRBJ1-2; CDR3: ASRTQGSYGYT
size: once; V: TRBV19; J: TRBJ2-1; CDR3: ASNPGGSSYNEQF
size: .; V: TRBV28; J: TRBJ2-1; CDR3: ASSLTGGGNEQF
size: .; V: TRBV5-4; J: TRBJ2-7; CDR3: ASSLVGGTAYEQY
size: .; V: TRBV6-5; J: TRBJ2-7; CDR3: ASSPGQGGYEQY
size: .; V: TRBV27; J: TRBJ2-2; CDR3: ASAIHPTGELF
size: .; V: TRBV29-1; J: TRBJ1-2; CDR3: SANRVNYGYT